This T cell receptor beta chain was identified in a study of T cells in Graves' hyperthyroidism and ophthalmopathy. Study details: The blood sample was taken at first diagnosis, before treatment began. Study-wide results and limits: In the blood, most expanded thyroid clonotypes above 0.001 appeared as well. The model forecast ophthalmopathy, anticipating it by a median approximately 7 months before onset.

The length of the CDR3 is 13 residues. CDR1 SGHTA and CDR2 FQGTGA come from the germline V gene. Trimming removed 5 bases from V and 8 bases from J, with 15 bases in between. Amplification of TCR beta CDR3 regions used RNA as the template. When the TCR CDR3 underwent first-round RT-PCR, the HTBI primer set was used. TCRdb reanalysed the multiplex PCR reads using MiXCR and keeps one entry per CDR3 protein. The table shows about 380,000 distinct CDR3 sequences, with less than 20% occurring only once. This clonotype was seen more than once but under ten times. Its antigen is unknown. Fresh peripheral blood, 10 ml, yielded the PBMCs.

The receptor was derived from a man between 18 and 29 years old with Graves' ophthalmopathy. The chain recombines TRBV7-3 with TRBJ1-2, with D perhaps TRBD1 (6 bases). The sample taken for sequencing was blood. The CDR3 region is CASSPGAEGGYTF. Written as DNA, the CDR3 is TGTGCCAGCAGCCCGGGGGCCGAGGGGGGCTACACCTTC.